This T cell receptor (beta chain) is from a study of follicular helper T cells after annual influenza vaccination. Worth noting for this clone: Its antigen is as yet unknown.

Sample time point: 2014-2015 season, pre-vaccination. Community-dwelling subjects without influenza vaccination in the prior 6 months were enrolled. Regarding the study as a whole: Plasmablast frequency change correlated with clonality change in ICOS+CD38+ cTfh. Only about 10-22% of analyzed cells yielded productive TCRB sequences.

Survey level resolution was used for TCRB sequencing. Data came from immunoSEQ multiplex PCR; TCRdb stores just in-frame clones and leaves some out. Of approximately 25,000 clones listed, about four fifths are singletons. The CDR3 is 13 residues long. With 6 bases removed from V and 8 bases from J, the gap between germline ends came to 14 bases. The germline gives CDR1 SNHLY, CDR2 FYNNEI. J is TRBJ1-3 and V is TRBV2; D is ambiguous. The TCR comes from an adult who received the influenza vaccine. The sequencing here drew on CXCR5+ CD38- circulating T follicular helper cells from blood, taken on the day of influenza vaccination. Subset in this sample: circulating Tfh, non-naive CD4+CXCR5+PD-1+ (ICOS+CD38+ or ICOS-CD38-). The CDR3 sequence: CASRGPVGDTIYF. DNA of the CDR3: TGTGCCAGCAGAGGGCCCGTCGGGGACACCATATATTTT. The full variable domain, in which reference TRBV2 and TRBJ1-3 provide the parts outside the CDR3, is EPEVTQTPSHQVTQMGQEVILRCVPISNHLYFYWYRQILGQKVEFLVSFYNNEISEKSEIFDDQFSVERPDGSNFTLKIRSTKLEDSAMYFCASRGPVGDTIYFGEGSWLTVV.